A single sample is the source of the 31 T cell receptor beta chains below, sequenced in a study of graft-versus-host responses after intestinal transplantation (dated by TCRdb to the early 2020s). Their recognized antigens are unknown. The library was prepared using the immunoSEQ multiplex PCR assay. In its TCRdb copy, this immuneACCESS table keeps in-frame sequences only and misses some clones. Where compared with another copy, unresolved V genes explain less than half of these, and the others have no known cause. The table for this sample lists tens of thousands of clones; approximately 95% of them were counted only once. The ten largest clones represent roughly 0.21% of the sample. In light of the paper, this sample's time point label describes: cells obtained before transplantation from donor or recipient. This material consisted of unstimulated CD8+ T cells sorted from spleen or lymph node cells, taken before transplant. These receptors were obtained from a human donor who was the organ donor for an intestinal transplant.

V and J are TRBV9 and TRBJ1-1, with D unclear. CDR1 and CDR2 from the germline V gene are SGDLS and YYNGEE. V dropped 1 base and J dropped 0 bases, with 4 bases sitting between them. This CDR3 is built from 13 residues. In DNA, the CDR3 is TGTGCCAGCAGCGTAATTATGAACACTGAAGCTTTCTTT. Translation: CASSVIMNTEAFF.

The gene calls are TRBV2 and TRBJ2-2; tentatively, D is TRBD1 or TRBD2 (5 bases each). The germline V gene has CDR1 SNHLY and CDR2 FYNNEI. Trimming pared 2 bases from V and 6 bases from J, leaving 7 bases between. CDR3 length: 13 amino acids. The CDR3 is CASSERGPGELFF. DNA for the CDR3: TGTGCCAGCAGTGAAAGGGGACCCGGGGAGCTGTTTTTT.

The chain has TRBV4-3 and TRBJ2-3; possibly TRBD1 for D (5 bases). V shed 1 base and J shed 6 bases, with 20 bases lying between them. This CDR3 is built from 17 residues. Germline CDR1 LGHNA, CDR2 YSLEER. CDR3: CASSQGRQLFSDDTQYF. CDR3 bases: TGCGCCAGCAGCCAAGGACGACAGCTTTTCTCCGATGATACGCAGTATTTT.

This chain joins TRBV11-2 and TRBJ2-7; perhaps TRBD2 as D (6 bases). The germline CDR1 and CDR2 sequences are SGHAT and FQNNGV. This CDR3 contains 17 residues. V was pared by 7 bases and J by 1 base, with 23 bases between. The CDR3 reads CASNGKGDRGGSYEQYF. CDR3 bases: TGTGCCAGCAACGGAAAGGGTGATAGGGGAGGATCCTACGAGCAGTACTTC.

The V and J genes are TRBV11-2 and TRBJ2-7; no clear D gene. The CDR3 is 12 amino acids. Trimming stripped 2 bases from V and 6 bases from J, with 8 bases between. Germline CDR1 reads SGHAT; CDR2 reads FQNNGV. The CDR3 region is CASSLRPREQYF. The CDR3 bases are TGTGCCAGCAGCTTAAGGCCTCGCGAGCAGTACTTC.

The rearrangement links TRBV19 to TRBJ1-1, with D uncertain. CDR1 and CDR2 from the germline V gene are LNHDA and SQIVND (reference sequence). Trimming stripped 3 bases from V and 0 bases from J, with 8 bases between. The CDR3 runs 14 residues. In DNA, the CDR3 is TGTGCCAGTAGTATTGGAAGTCTGAACACTGAAGCTTTCTTT. This translates into CASSIGSLNTEAFF.

This chain joins TRBV11-2 and TRBJ1-4; no definite D call. There are 15 residues in the CDR3. Trimming shortened V by 4 bases and J by 2 bases, and 11 bases separated the two germline ends. Looked up from germline, CDR1 is SGHAT and CDR2 is FQNNGV. The CDR3 region has the DNA TGTGCCAGCAGCTCCCCCGGTACCACTAATGAAAAACTGTTTTTT. This gives the protein CASSSPGTTNEKLFF.

This chain joins TRBV5-4 and TRBJ1-1, with D uncertain. Deletions cut 5 bases from V and 1 base from J, with 9 bases between. The length of the CDR3 is 13 residues. Looked up from germline, CDR1 is SGHNT and CDR2 is YYREEE (reference sequence). In DNA form, the CDR3 reads TGTGCCAGCAGACCCAATAAGAACACTGAAGCTTTCTTT. This translates into CASRPNKNTEAFF.

The rearrangement joins TRBV6-1 to TRBJ2-7; tentative D call: TRBD2 (6 bases). CDR1 is MNHNS and CDR2 is SASEGT in the germline V gene. There are 11 residues in the CDR3. Trimming shortened V by 5 bases and J by 7 bases, and 9 bases separated the two germline ends. The CDR3 sequence is CASSYGGEQYF. The CDR3 DNA follows: TGTGCCAGCAGTTATGGGGGGGAGCAGTACTTC.

The V gene is TRBV7-2, the J gene TRBJ1-1; no clear D. Trimming took 1 base from V and 1 from J, leaving 7 bases between them. This CDR3 has 14 amino acids. Germline CDR1 and CDR2: SGHTA and FQGNSA. In DNA, the CDR3 is TGTGCCAGCAGCTTAGGTCCGCCGAACACTGAAGCTTTCTTT. It encodes CASSLGPPNTEAFF. The entire variable domain, with the rest obtained from reference TRBV7-2 and TRBJ1-1, is as follows: GAGVSQSPSNKVTEKGKDVELRCDPISGHTALYWYRQSLGQGLEFLIYFQGNSAPDKSGLPSDRFSAERTGGSVSTLTIQRTQQEDSAVYLCASSLGPPNTEAFFGQGTRLTVV.

V and J are TRBV15 and TRBJ1-6; no definite D call. CDR3 size: 13 residues. Germline lookup yields CDR1 LNHNV and CDR2 YYDKDF (reference sequence). V lost 5 bases, J lost 7 bases, and 9 bases lay in between. The CDR3 spells CATSSGGNSPLHF. The CDR3 DNA reads TGTGCCACCAGCTCAGGCGGGAATTCACCCCTCCACTTT.

The genes are TRBV7-2 and TRBJ2-7, with a weak D call TRBD1 (5 bases). V was cut by 4 bases and J by 3 bases, with 16 bases left in between. The CDR3 is 15 amino acids. Per the germline V gene, CDR1 is SGHTA and CDR2 is FQGNSA. DNA for the CDR3: TGTGCCAGCAGCTCAGGGTCCTCTTTCCTCTACGAGCAGTACTTC. Amino acid sequence: CASSSGSSFLYEQYF.

This clone came up once. The genes are TRBV6-1 and TRBJ1-5; TRBD1 matches 8 bases. The CDR3 is made up of 17 amino acids. Germline V gives CDR1 MNHNS, CDR2 SASEGT. The J segment lost 2 bases and the V segment lost 2 bases, leaving 8 bases of the junction unmatched. The CDR3 DNA reads as TGTGCCAGCAGTGAATATTCTGGGACAGGAGGCAATCAGCCCCAGCATTTT. It is translated as CASSEYSGTGGNQPQHF.

This clone was recorded only once. This sequence joins TRBV27 and TRBJ2-7, with 7 positions matching TRBD1. The CDR3 totals 14 residues. Per germline, CDR1 MNHEY and CDR2 SMNVEV (reference sequence). The ends lost 2 bases at V and 1 base at J; junction bases unmatched: 2. The CDR3 DNA reads TGTGCCAGCAGTTTAGGGGACAGTTCCTACGAGCAGTACTTC. This translates into CASSLGDSSYEQYF.

The chain carries TRBV7-9 and TRBJ2-1; D is perhaps TRBD2 (6 bases). The germline CDR1 and CDR2 sequences are SEHNR and FQNEAQ (reference sequence). Trimming took 7 bases from V and 8 from J, leaving 15 bases between them. The CDR3 is 13 residues long. DNA for the CDR3: TGTGCCAGCACCCCGGAATGGGGGGATGAGCAGTTCTTC. Its protein is CASTPEWGDEQFF. The complete variable domain, with remaining parts taken from reference TRBV7-9 and TRBJ2-1, reads DTGVSQNPRHKITKRGQNVTFRCDPISEHNRLYWYRQTLGQGPEFLTYFQNEAQLEKSRLLSDRFSAERPKGSFSTLEIQRTEQGDSAMYLCASTPEWGDEQFFGPGTRLTVL.

The chain has TRBV5-1 and TRBJ1-1; TRBD1 matches 7 bases. With 0 bases clipped from V and 7 bases from J, the junction kept 0 bases outside the gene matches. Germline CDR1 SGHRS, CDR2 YFSETQ. CDR3 size: 12 residues. The CDR3 is CASSLGTGEAFF. CDR3 nucleotide sequence: TGCGCCAGCAGCTTGGGGACAGGTGAAGCTTTCTTT.

The chain links TRBV5-6 to TRBJ1-5; D unclear. CDR1 is SGHDT, CDR2 YYEEEE, per germline. The CDR3 is 15 amino acids. V lost 0 bases and J lost 3, with 10 bases in between. This chain's CDR3 is CASSLAGDSNQPQHF. In nucleotides, the CDR3 is TGTGCCAGCAGCTTGGCCGGGGATTCCAATCAGCCCCAGCATTTT.

The genes are TRBV4-2 and TRBJ2-5; 9 nucleotides match TRBD2. Germline V lookup: CDR1 LGHNA, CDR2 YNFKEQ. The CDR3 is made up of 18 amino acids. Unmatched junction bases numbered 12, after V lost 0 bases and J lost 4 bases. CDR3 in DNA: TGTGCCAGCAGCCAAGAAGCGGTGGGCGGGGGGGCCGGAGAGACCCAGTACTTC. It specifies CASSQEAVGGGAGETQYF.

The sample holds a few counts of this clone. The genes are TRBV29-1 and TRBJ2-5; D may be TRBD1 (6 bases). CDR3 size: 14 residues. Germline V gives CDR1 SQVTM, CDR2 ANQGSEA. Between the trimmed V and J ends, which lost 3 bases and 4 bases, there was a span of 15 bases. This chain's CDR3 is CSVESGQGRETQYF. CDR3 nucleotide sequence: TGCAGCGTTGAGTCTGGGCAGGGGCGAGAGACCCAGTACTTC.

V gene TRBV14 combines with J gene TRBJ2-1; a weak D match, TRBD1 (5 bases). CDR1 is SGHDN, CDR2 FVKESK, per germline. This CDR3 region has 16 residues. Trimming left V 2 bases short and J 4 bases short, with 15 bases between. CDR3 bases: TGTGCCAGCAGCCAACCCCAGGGAACGGATTACAATGAGCAGTTCTTC. Encoded protein: CASSQPQGTDYNEQFF.

This rearrangement joins TRBV9 to TRBJ2-7; no reliable D call. Trimming took 4 bases from V and 1 from J, leaving 6 bases between them. The CDR3 covers 12 residues. Germline V gene sequence: CDR1 SGDLS, CDR2 YYNGEE. The CDR3 DNA reads TGTGCCAGCAGCAGGGATTCCTACGAGCAGTACTTC. Residues: CASSRDSYEQYF.

The chain has TRBV27 and TRBJ2-7; TRBD2 matches 9 bases. J was trimmed by 6 bases and V by 2 bases; bases with no gene match: 11. This CDR3 has 16 amino acids. The germline CDR1 and CDR2 sequences are MNHEY and SMNVEV (reference sequence). The CDR3 is CASSLHLAGASGEQYF. In nucleotides, the CDR3 is TGTGCCAGCAGTTTACATTTAGCGGGGGCGAGTGGCGAGCAGTACTTC.

The chain is built from TRBV7-8 and TRBJ1-1; D is uncertain. Deletions cut 3 bases from V and 0 bases from J, with 5 bases between. Germline V lookup: CDR1 SGHVS, CDR2 FQNEAQ. CDR3 length equals 13 residues. CDR3 sequence: CASSFSLNTEAFF. The CDR3 DNA follows: TGTGCCAGCAGCTTTTCCCTGAACACTGAAGCTTTCTTT.

The V and J genes are TRBV28 and TRBJ1-4; D gene ambiguous. The CDR3 covers 14 residues. V was shortened by 6 bases and J by 7 bases, with 15 bases between the two germline ends. The germline V gene has CDR1 MDHEN and CDR2 SYDVKM. The CDR3, as DNA: TGTGCCAGCAGCTACCGGGATCGTTCTGAAAAACTGTTTTTT. This codes for CASSYRDRSEKLFF.

The J gene is TRBJ2-7, the V gene TRBV7-6; the D call may be TRBD1 or TRBD2 (5 bases each). The ends were cut back, 4 bases at V and 6 bases at J, with 22 bases in the middle. Germline assignment: CDR1 SGHVS and CDR2 FNYEAQ. The CDR3 consists of 16 residues. Here the CDR3 DNA reads TGTGCCAGCAGCTCAATACTCCCCGGGACGATTGGCGAGCAGTACTTC. This codes for CASSSILPGTIGEQYF.

The chain carries TRBV13 and TRBJ1-5; D possibly corresponds to TRBD1 (5 bases). Germline loops: CDR1 PRHDT, CDR2 FYEKMQ (reference sequence). Trimming took off 2 bases at V and 6 bases at J, with 11 bases between the two ends. This CDR3 spans 14 amino acids. CDR3 in amino acids: CASSLSGQGQPQHF. CDR3 DNA sequence: TGTGCCAGCAGCTTATCGGGGCAAGGTCAGCCCCAGCATTTT. Together with reference TRBV13 and TRBJ1-5, the CDR3 gives the full variable domain: AAGVIQSPRHLIKEKRETATLKCYPIPRHDTVYWYQQGPGQDPQFLISFYEKMQSDKGSIPDRFSAQQFSDYHSELNMSSLELGDSALYFCASSLSGQGQPQHFGDGTRLSIL.

This clone appeared once. V and J are TRBV4-1 and TRBJ2-5; D possibly corresponds to TRBD2 (6 bases). The DNA end lines up better with TRBJ2-7; the J call may be wrong. The CDR3 has 14 residues. Germline-derived CDR1 and CDR2 are MGHRA and YSYEKL. The CDR3 loop reads CASSQGQRVYEQYF. The CDR3 coding sequence is TGCGCCAGCAGCCAAGGCCAGCGGGTCTACGAGCAGTACTTC.

In DNA form, the CDR3 reads TGCGCCAGCAGCCAAGTCCAACTGGGACAGGCCGAAACACCCCTCCACTTT. It codes for CASSQVQLGQAETPLHF. The chain uses TRBV4-1 and TRBJ1-6; 8 bases align to TRBD1. The J segment lost 11 bases and the V segment lost 1 base, leaving 13 bases of the junction unmatched. This CDR3 has 17 amino acids. The germline V gene has CDR1 MGHRA and CDR2 YSYEKL.

V and J are TRBV5-1 and TRBJ2-3, with 7 nucleotides matching TRBD2. V lost 9 bases and J lost 3; bases outside the gene matches: 4. CDR1 and CDR2 from the germline V gene are SGHRS and YFSETQ. The CDR3 runs to 12 residues. The CDR3 DNA sequence: TGCGCCACGGGGGAGGGAACAGATACGCAGTATTTT. Amino acids: CATGEGTDTQYF.

The rearrangement links TRBV7-6 to TRBJ2-3; 9 bases are a match to TRBD2. The germline CDR1 and CDR2 sequences are SGHVS and FNYEAQ. CDR3 size: 17 residues. The J segment lost 1 base and the V segment lost 4 bases, leaving 9 bases of the junction unmatched. DNA for the CDR3: TGTGCCAGCAGCTACGGGACTAGCCAAACCCGCACAGATACGCAGTATTTT. Residues: CASSYGTSQTRTDTQYF.

The chain is built from TRBV9 and TRBJ1-1, with TRBD1 matching over 9 bases. Germline trimming cut 1 base from V and 1 base from J; bases unmatched to any gene: 2. The CDR3 length is 15 residues. The germline CDR1 and CDR2 sequences are SGDLS and YYNGEE. The CDR3 loop reads CASSVTGGTNTEAFF. The CDR3 coding sequence is TGTGCCAGCAGCGTAACAGGGGGCACGAACACTGAAGCTTTCTTT.